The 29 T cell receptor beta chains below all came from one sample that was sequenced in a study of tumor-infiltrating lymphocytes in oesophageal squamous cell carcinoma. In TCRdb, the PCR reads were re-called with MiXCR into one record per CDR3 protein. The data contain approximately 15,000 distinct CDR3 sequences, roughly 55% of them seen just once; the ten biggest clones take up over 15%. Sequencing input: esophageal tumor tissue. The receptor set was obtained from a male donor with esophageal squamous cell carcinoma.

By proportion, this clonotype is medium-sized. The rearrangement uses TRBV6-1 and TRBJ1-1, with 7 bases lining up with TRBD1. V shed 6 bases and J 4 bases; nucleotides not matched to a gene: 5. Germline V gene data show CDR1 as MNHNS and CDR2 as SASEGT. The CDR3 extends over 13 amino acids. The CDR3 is CASRQGRGTEAFF. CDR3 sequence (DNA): TGTGCCAGCAGACAGGGGCGGGGCACTGAAGCTTTCTTT.

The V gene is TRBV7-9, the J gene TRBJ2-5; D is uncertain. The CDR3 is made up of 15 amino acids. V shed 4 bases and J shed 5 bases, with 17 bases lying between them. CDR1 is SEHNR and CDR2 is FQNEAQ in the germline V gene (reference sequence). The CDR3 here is CASSSPGRSGETQYF. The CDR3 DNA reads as TGTGCCAGCAGCTCCCCTGGGCGGTCCGGGGAGACCCAGTACTTC. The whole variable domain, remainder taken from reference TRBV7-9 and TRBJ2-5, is DTGVSQNPRHKITKRGQNVTFRCDPISEHNRLYWYRQTLGQGPEFLTYFQNEAQLEKSRLLSDRFSAERPKGSFSTLEIQRTEQGDSAMYLCASSSPGRSGETQYFGPGTRLLVL.

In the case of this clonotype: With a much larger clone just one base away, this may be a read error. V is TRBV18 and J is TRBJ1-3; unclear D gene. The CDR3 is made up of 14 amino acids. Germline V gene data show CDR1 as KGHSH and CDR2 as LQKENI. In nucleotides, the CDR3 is TGTGCCAGCTCACCACAGGGAACTGGAAACACCGTATATTTT. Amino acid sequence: CASSPQGTGNTVYF.

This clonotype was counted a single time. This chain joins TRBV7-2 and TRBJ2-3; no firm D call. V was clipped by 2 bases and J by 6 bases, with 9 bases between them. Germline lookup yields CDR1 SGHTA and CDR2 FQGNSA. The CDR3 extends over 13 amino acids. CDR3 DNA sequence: TGTGCCAGCAGCTTACCGCAAGCGGATACGCAGTATTTT. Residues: CASSLPQADTQYF.

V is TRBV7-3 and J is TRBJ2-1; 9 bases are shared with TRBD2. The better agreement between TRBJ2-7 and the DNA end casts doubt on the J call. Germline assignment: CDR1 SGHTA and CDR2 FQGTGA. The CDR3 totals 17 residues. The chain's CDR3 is CASSLAGGPISYNEQYF. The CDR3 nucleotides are TGTGCCAGCAGCTTAGCGGGGGGGCCTATTTCCTACAATGAGCAGTACTTC.

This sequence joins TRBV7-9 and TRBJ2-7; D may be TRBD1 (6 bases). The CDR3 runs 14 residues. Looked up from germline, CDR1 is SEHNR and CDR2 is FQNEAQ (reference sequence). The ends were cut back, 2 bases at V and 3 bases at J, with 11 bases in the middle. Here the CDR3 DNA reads TGTGCCAGCAGCTTAAGTGGGGGCGGCTACGAGCAGTACTTC. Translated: CASSLSGGGYEQYF.

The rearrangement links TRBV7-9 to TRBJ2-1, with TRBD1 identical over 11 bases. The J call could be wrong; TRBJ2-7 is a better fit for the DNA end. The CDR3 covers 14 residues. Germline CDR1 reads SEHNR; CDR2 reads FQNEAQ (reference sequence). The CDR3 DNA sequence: TGTGCCAGCAGCCCAGGACAGGGGGCCTCCGAGCAGTACTTC. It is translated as CASSPGQGASEQYF.

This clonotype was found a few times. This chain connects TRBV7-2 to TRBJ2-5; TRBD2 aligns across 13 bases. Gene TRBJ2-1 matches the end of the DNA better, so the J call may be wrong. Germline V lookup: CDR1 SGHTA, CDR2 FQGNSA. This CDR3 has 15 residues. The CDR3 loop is CASSLGTSGSDEQFF. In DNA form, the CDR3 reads TGTGCCAGCAGCTTAGGGACTAGCGGGAGCGATGAGCAGTTCTTC.

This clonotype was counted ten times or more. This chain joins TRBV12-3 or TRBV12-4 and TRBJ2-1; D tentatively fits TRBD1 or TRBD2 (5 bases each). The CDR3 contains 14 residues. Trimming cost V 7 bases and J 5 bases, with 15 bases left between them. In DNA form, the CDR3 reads TGTGCCAGCAATATAGGACGAGGGGACAATGAGCAGTTCTTC. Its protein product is CASNIGRGDNEQFF.

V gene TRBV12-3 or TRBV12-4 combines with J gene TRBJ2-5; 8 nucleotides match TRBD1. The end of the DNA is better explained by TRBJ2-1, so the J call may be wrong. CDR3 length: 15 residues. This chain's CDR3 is CASSSSGGGGDEQFF. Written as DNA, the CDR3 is TGTGCCAGCAGTTCCTCAGGGGGCGGTGGCGATGAGCAGTTCTTC.

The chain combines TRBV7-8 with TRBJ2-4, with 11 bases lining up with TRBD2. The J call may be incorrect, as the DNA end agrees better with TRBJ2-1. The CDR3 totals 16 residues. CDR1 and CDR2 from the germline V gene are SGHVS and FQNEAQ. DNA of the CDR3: TGTGCCAGCAGCTCCTCGACTAGCGGGAATGGGAGGGAGCAGTTCTTC. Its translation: CASSSSTSGNGREQFF.

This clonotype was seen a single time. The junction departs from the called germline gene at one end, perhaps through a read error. CDR3 amino acids: CASTRGDLASPLHF. CDR3 bases: TGTGCCAGCACCCGAGGGGACCTCGCTTCACCCCTCCACTTC. The chain joins TRBV6-2 or TRBV6-3 to TRBJ2-5, with D possibly being TRBD1 or TRBD2 (5 bases each). The CDR3 is made up of 14 amino acids. CDR1 MNHEY and CDR2 SVGEGT come from the germline V gene.

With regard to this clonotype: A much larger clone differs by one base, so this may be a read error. The CDR3 reads CASSQPTGIHEQFF. Written as DNA, the CDR3 is TGCGCCAGCAGCCAGCCTACAGGGATCCACGAGCAGTTCTTC. The rearrangement uses TRBV4-1 and TRBJ2-7; weak D call: TRBD1 (6 bases). The J call is doubtful: the DNA matches TRBJ2-1 better. This CDR3 is 14 amino acids long. Germline assignment: CDR1 MGHRA and CDR2 YSYEKL.

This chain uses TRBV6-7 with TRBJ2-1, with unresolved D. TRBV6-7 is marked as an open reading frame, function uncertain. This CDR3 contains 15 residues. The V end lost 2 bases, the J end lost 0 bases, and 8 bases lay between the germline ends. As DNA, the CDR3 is TGTGCCAGCAGTTACGGTGAAAGCTCCTACAATGAGCAGTTCTTC. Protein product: CASSYGESSYNEQFF.

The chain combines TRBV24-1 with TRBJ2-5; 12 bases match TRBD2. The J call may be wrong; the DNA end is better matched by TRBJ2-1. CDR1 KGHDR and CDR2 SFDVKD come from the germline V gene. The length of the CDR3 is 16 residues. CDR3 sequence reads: CATSDPGTSGLHEQFF. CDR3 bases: TGTGCCACCAGTGACCCAGGGACTAGCGGGCTCCATGAGCAGTTCTTC.

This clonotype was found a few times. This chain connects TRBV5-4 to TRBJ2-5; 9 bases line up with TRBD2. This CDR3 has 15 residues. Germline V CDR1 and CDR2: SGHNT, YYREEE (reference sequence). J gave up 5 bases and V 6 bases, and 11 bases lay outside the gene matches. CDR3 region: CASTLWRGGGETQYF. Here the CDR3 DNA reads TGTGCCAGCACCCTCTGGCGGGGGGGCGGGGAGACCCAGTACTTC.

CDR3 DNA: TGTGCCAGCAGGCCGACTAGCGGGAGACCTACAGATACGCAGTATTTT. Its protein is CASRPTSGRPTDTQYF. V usage is TRBV6-6 and J usage is TRBJ2-3, with 12 bases that match TRBD2. Germline values: CDR1 MNHNY, CDR2 SVGAGI (reference sequence). The CDR3 extends over 16 amino acids. The V and J ends lost 6 bases and 3 bases, in that order; junction bases with no gene match: 7.

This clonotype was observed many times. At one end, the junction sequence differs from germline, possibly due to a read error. CDR3 nucleotides: TGCGCCAGCAGCAGGGGACAGGGTGTCTACGAGCAGTACTTC. Protein product: CASSRGQGVYEQYF. The genes are TRBV5-4 and TRBJ2-7; 9 bases agree with TRBD1. The CDR3 is 14 amino acids. CDR1 and CDR2 from the germline V gene are SGHNT and YYREEE (reference sequence).

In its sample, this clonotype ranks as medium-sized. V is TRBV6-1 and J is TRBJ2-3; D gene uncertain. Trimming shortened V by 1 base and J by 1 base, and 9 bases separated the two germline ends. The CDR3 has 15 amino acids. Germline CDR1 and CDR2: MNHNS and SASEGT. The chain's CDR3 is CASSEEAGGTDTQYF. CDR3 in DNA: TGTGCCAGCAGTGAAGAGGCTGGGGGCACAGATACGCAGTATTTT.

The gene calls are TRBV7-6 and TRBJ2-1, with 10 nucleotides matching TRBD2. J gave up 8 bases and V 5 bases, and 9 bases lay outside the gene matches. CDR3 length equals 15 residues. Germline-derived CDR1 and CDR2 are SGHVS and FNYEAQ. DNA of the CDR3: TGTGCCAGCAGCCCGTTTAGCGGGAGGTTCTATGAGCAGTTCTTC. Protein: CASSPFSGRFYEQFF.

CDR3 amino acids: CASSIIAGVTNEQYF. CDR3 nucleotides: TGTGCCAGCAGCATTATAGCAGGAGTTACAAATGAGCAGTACTTC. This sequence joins TRBV7-2 and TRBJ2-7; D ambiguous. The germline gives CDR1 SGHTA, CDR2 FQGNSA. V lost 5 bases and J lost 7, with 21 bases in between. This CDR3 contains 15 residues.

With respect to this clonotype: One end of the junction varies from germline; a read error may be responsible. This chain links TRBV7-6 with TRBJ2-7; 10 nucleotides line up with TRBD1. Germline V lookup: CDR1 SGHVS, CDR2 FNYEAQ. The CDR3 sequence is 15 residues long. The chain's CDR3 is CASSPGTGVAGELYF. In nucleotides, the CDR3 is TGTGCCAGCAGCCCAGGGACAGGGGTGGCCGGGGAGCTGTACTTC.

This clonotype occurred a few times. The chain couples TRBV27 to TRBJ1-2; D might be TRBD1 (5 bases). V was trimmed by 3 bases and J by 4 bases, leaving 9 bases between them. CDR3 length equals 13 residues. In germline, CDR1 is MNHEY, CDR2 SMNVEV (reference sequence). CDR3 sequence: CASSFGGGYGYTF. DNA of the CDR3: TGTGCCAGCAGTTTCGGGGGGGGCTATGGCTACACCTTC.

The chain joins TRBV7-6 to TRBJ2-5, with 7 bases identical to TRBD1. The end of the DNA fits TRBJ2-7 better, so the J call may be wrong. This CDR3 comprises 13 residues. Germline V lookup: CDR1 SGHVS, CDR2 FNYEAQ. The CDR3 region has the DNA TGTGCCAGCAGTTGGGGACAGTCCTACGAGCAGTACTTC. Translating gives CASSWGQSYEQYF.

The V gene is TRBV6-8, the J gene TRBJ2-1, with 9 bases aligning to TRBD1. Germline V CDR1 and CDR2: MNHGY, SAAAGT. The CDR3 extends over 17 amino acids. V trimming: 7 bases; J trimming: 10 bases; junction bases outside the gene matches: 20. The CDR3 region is CASMRGHWTGEIYEQFF. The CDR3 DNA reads TGTGCCAGCATGAGGGGACATTGGACAGGGGAAATCTACGAGCAGTTCTTC.

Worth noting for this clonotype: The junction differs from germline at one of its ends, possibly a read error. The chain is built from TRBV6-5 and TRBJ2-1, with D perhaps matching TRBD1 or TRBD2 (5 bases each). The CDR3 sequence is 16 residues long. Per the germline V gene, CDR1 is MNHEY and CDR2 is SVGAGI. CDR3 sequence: CASRAPGDPYNSPLHF. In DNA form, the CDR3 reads TGTGCCAGCAGGGCCCCCGGGGACCCCTATAATTCACCCCTCCACTTC.

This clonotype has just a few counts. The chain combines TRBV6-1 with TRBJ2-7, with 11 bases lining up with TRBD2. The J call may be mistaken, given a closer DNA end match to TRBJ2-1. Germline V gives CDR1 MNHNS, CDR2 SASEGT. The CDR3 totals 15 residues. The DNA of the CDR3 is TGTGCCAGCAGCCCCGGGACTAGCGGCTACAATGAGCAGTTCTTC. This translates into CASSPGTSGYNEQFF.

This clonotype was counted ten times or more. CDR3 DNA: TGTGCCACCAGTGGTATGACTAGCGGGAGGGCCGCGAGCTCCTACAATGAGCAGTTCTTC. It is translated as CATSGMTSGRAASSYNEQFF. This rearrangement joins TRBV24-1 to TRBJ2-1; 14 positions match TRBD2. Germline loops: CDR1 KGHDR, CDR2 SFDVKD. The CDR3 is made up of 20 amino acids. V shed 5 bases and J 0 bases; nucleotides not matched to a gene: 11.

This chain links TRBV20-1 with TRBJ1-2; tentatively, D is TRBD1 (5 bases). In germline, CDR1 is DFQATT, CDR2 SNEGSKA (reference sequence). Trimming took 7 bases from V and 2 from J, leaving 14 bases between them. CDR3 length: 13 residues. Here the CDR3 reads CSVRQNLNYGYTF. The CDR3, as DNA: TGCAGTGTGAGACAGAACCTCAACTATGGCTACACCTTC.